Here is one TCR beta chain with its context. Original methodology: Reference gene primer amplification gave estimated nucleated cell counts. Measured with immunoSEQ multiplex PCR; TCRdb has only the in-frame clones, and not every one. The V and J calls and the clone size are those of that table, but D and trimming were determined from the DNA. The sample shows hundreds of thousands of clones, about 80% of them seen only once. The record originates from a study of blood T cell repertoires in COVID-19. The wider study: Samples taken during acute and convalescent COVID-19 were collected in the United States, Italy and Spain. Sources were T cells, B-cell-depleted T cells, or PBMCs; the material itself was cDNA or gDNA.

Germline V gene lookup returns CDR1 MDHEN and CDR2 SYDVKM. V shed 6 bases and J shed 0 bases, with 11 bases lying between them. This CDR3 is built from 15 residues. The sequenced material came from peripheral blood. The chain combines TRBV28 with TRBJ2-2, with a tentative D call TRBD2 (5 bases). The receptor was derived from a woman aged 80 or over with acute or convalescent COVID-19. Here the CDR3 reads CASRGSLANTGELFF. The CDR3 DNA reads TGTGCCAGCAGAGGGAGCCTTGCGAACACCGGGGAGCTGTTTTTT.